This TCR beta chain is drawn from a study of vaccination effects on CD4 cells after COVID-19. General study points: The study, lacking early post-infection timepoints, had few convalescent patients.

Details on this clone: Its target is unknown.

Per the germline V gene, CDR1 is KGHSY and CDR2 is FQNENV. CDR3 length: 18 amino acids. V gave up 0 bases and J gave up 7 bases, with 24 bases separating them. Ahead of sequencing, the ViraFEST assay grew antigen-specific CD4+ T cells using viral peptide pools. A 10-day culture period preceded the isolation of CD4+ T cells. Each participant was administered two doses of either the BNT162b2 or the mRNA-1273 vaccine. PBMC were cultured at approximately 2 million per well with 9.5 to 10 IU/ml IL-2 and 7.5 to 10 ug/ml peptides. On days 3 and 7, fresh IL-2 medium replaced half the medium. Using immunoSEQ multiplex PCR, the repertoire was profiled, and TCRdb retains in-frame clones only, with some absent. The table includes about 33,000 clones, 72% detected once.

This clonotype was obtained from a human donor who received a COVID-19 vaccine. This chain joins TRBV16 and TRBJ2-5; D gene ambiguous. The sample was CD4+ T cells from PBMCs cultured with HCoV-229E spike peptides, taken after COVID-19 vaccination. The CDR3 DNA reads TGTGCCAGCAGCCAATCAAGATCAGTATTGGGCGGCTGGGGGACCCAGTACTTC. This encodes CASSQSRSVLGGWGTQYF.